The source of this TCR beta chain is a study of shared clonotypes between healthy human individuals. Germline values: CDR1 MNHEY, CDR2 SVGAGI. The CDR3 spans 15 residues. The ends were cut back, 0 bases at V and 4 bases at J, with 10 bases in the middle. The naive CD8 population came from CD45RO-negative cells selected for CCR7, without terminally differentiated effector memory CD45RA+ cells. All participating donors were Caucasian adults from Nashville, Tennessee. General study results and limits: Compared with clonotypes that all four donors shared, non-shared clonotypes had lower generation probabilities.

As to this clone: Its target is not known.

In replicate PCRs of sorted subsets, about 220 ng DNA, tens of thousands of T cell genomes, was used. Measured with immunoSEQ multiplex PCR; TCRdb has only the in-frame clones, and not every one. The table has some 580,000 clones, nearly 98% seen once. The sequence was collected from a man younger than 45 in good health. The specimen was naive CD8+ T cells sorted from blood. The chain recombines TRBV6-5 with TRBJ1-5; no definite D call. Here the CDR3 reads CASSYSGRPNQPQHF. The CDR3 nucleotides read TGTGCCAGCAGTTACTCAGGGCGACCTAATCAGCCCCAGCATTTT.